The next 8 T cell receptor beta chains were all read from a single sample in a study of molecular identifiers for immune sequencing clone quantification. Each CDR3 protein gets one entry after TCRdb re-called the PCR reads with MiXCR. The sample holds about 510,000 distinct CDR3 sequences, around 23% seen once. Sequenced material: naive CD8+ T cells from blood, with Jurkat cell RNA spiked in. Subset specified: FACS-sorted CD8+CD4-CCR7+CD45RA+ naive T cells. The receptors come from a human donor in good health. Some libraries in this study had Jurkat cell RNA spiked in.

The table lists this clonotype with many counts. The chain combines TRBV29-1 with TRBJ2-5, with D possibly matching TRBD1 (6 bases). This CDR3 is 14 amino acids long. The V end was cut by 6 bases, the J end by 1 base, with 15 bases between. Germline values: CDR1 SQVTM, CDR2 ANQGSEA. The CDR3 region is CSVIRTVLQETQYF. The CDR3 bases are TGCAGCGTGATCAGGACAGTTCTCCAAGAGACCCAGTACTTC.

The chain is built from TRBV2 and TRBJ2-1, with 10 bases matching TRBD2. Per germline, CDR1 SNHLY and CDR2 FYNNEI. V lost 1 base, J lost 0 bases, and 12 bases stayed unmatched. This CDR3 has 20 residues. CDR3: CASSEVPSGSPEDSYNEQFF. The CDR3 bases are TGTGCCAGCAGTGAAGTTCCTAGCGGGAGCCCTGAGGACTCCTACAATGAGCAGTTCTTC. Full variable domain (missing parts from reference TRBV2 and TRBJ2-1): EPEVTQTPSHQVTQMGQEVILRCVPISNHLYFYWYRQILGQKVEFLVSFYNNEISEKSEIFDDQFSVERPDGSNFTLKIRSTKLEDSAMYFCASSEVPSGSPEDSYNEQFFGPGTRLTVL.

The CDR3 sequence: CASSPVAGWSTEAFF. CDR3 DNA: TGTGCCAGCAGCCCGGTGGCAGGGTGGTCCACTGAAGCTTTCTTT. The V and J genes are TRBV7-9 and TRBJ1-1; perhaps TRBD1 as D (5 bases). The V end lost 5 bases, the J end lost 4 bases, and 17 bases lay between the germline ends. Germline V CDR1 and CDR2: SEHNR, FQNEAQ (reference sequence). This CDR3 has 15 residues.

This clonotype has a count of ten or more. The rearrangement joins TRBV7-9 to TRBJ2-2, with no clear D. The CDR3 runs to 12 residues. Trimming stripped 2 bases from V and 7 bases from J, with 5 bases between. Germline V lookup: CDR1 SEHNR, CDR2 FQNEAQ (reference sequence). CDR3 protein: CASSLYDGELFF. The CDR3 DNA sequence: TGTGCCAGCAGCTTATACGACGGGGAGCTGTTTTTT.

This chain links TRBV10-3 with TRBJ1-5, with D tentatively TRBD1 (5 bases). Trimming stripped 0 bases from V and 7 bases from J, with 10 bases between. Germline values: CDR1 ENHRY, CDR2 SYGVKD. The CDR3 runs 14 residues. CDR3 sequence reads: CAISESDSYQPQHF. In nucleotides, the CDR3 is TGTGCCATCAGTGAGTCAGACAGCTACCAGCCCCAGCATTTT.

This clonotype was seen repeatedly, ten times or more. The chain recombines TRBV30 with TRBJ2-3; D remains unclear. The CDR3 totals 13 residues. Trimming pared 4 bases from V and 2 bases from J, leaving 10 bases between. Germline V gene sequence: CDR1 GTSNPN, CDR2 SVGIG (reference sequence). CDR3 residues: CAWNMGNTDTQYF. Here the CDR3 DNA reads TGTGCCTGGAATATGGGTAACACAGATACGCAGTATTTT.

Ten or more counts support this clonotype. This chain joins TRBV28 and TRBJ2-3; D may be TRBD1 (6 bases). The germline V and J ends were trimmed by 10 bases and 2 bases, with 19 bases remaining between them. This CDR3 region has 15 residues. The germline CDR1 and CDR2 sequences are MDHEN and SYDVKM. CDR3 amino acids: CATRSGQGITDTQYF. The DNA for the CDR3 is TGTGCCACAAGAAGTGGGCAGGGGATCACAGATACGCAGTATTTT.

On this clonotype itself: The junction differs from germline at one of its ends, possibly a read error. The CDR3 here is CASSLTSPNPQEAQYF. The DNA of the CDR3 is TGCGCCAGCAGCTTGACGAGCCCTAACCCCCAAGAGGCCCAGTACTTC. This chain uses TRBV5-1 with TRBJ2-5; D not certain. Germline values: CDR1 SGHRS, CDR2 YFSETQ. This CDR3 region has 16 residues. The full variable domain, completed using reference TRBV5-1 and TRBJ2-5, is KAGVTQTPRYLIKTRGQQVTLSCSPISGHRSVSWYQQTPGQGLQFLFEYFSETQRNKGNFPGRFSGRQFSNSRSEMNVSTLELGDSALYLCASSLTSPNPQEAQYFGPGTRLLVL.